The 17 T cell receptor beta chains below were found in one sample sequenced in a study of cytomegalovirus exposure and HLA in healthy donors. Use of 60 Vbeta and 13 Jbeta primers characterized the PCR. The assay was immunoSEQ multiplex PCR, and TCRdb's table has in-frame clones only and misses some. The sample shows about 150,000 clones, 72% of them seen only once. Sequenced input: PBMCs. Receptors originate from a man aged 40-55 years in good health and CMV-seronegative.

V is TRBV6-4 and J is TRBJ2-3; D not certain. Trimming stripped 6 bases from V and 8 bases from J, with 15 bases between. The germline V gene has CDR1 MRHNA and CDR2 SNTAGT. This CDR3 has 13 amino acids. The CDR3 nucleotides read TGTGCCAGCAGCCTAGATCCTCTACGTACGCAGTATTTT. The encoded protein is CASSLDPLRTQYF.

This chain joins TRBV2 and TRBJ2-2; tentatively, D is TRBD2 (6 bases). The V gene lost 9 bases and the J gene lost 5 bases, with 16 bases spanning the gap. Looked up from germline, CDR1 is SNHLY and CDR2 is FYNNEI. This CDR3 is 14 amino acids long. The CDR3 nucleotides are TGTGCCAGTGGTGGGTTCGGGGGTACCGGGGAGCTGTTTTTT. As protein: CASGGFGGTGELFF. The whole variable domain, filled in from reference TRBV2 and TRBJ2-2, reads EPEVTQTPSHQVTQMGQEVILRCVPISNHLYFYWYRQILGQKVEFLVSFYNNEISEKSEIFDDQFSVERPDGSNFTLKIRSTKLEDSAMYFCASGGFGGTGELFFGEGSRLTVL.

The chain carries TRBV5-6 and TRBJ2-7; the D gene is possibly TRBD1 (5 bases). CDR3 length equals 11 residues. V was shortened by 2 bases and J by 7 bases, with 7 bases between the two germline ends. Germline V gene lookup returns CDR1 SGHDT and CDR2 YYEEEE. Here the CDR3 reads CASSFSGEQYF. CDR3 sequence (DNA): TGTGCCAGCAGCTTCTCAGGGGAGCAGTACTTC.

The V call is TRBV19, the J call TRBJ2-7, with 10 bases that match TRBD1. Germline assignment: CDR1 LNHDA and CDR2 SQIVND (reference sequence). This CDR3 is built from 13 residues. Trimming cost V 6 bases and J 7 bases; bases outside gene matches: 6. This CDR3 reads CASSLRDRGEQYF. CDR3 DNA: TGTGCCAGTAGCCTCCGGGACAGGGGAGAGCAGTACTTC.

The CDR3 DNA is TGCAGCGTACTACCTAGGACAGGGGCTAATGAAGCTTTCTTT. Protein product: CSVLPRTGANEAFF. J is TRBJ1-1 and V is TRBV29-1, with 9 bases matching TRBD1. CDR3 length: 14 amino acids. The ends lost 6 bases at V and 7 bases at J; junction bases unmatched: 12. Germline loops: CDR1 SQVTM, CDR2 ANQGSEA.

This chain uses TRBV9 with TRBJ1-4; a weak D match, TRBD1 (6 bases). The CDR3 is 15 amino acids. Per the germline V gene, CDR1 is SGDLS and CDR2 is YYNGEE. Trimming took off 4 bases at V and 5 bases at J, with 15 bases between the two ends. In DNA form, the CDR3 reads TGTGCCAGCAGCCCCCAACAGGGAGAGAATGAAAAACTGTTTTTT. Residues: CASSPQQGENEKLFF.

In this sample, this clone turned up a few times. The chain is built from TRBV5-1 and TRBJ2-4; D may be TRBD2 (7 bases). Germline V gene data show CDR1 as SGHRS and CDR2 as YFSETQ. The CDR3 spans 15 residues. V gave up 4 bases and J gave up 8 bases, with 19 bases separating them. As DNA, the CDR3 is TGCGCCAGCAGCCCGGGTGGGGGGGCTAGCGACATTCAGTACTTC. Its translation is CASSPGGGASDIQYF. The full variable domain, with the rest looked up from reference TRBV5-1 and TRBJ2-4, is KAGVTQTPRYLIKTRGQQVTLSCSPISGHRSVSWYQQTPGQGLQFLFEYFSETQRNKGNFPGRFSGRQFSNSRSEMNVSTLELGDSALYLCASSPGGGASDIQYFGAGTRLSVL.

This chain joins TRBV15 and TRBJ1-5; TRBD1 might be the D (5 bases). V was cut by 2 bases and J by 5 bases, with 16 bases left in between. This CDR3 region has 16 residues. CDR1 is LNHNV and CDR2 is YYDKDF in the germline V gene (reference sequence). This CDR3 is CATSRSAGPYDQPQHF. The CDR3 coding sequence is TGTGCCACCAGCAGATCCGCAGGGCCCTACGATCAGCCCCAGCATTTT.

This clone occurred a few times. V is TRBV28 and J is TRBJ1-2; 8 positions match TRBD1. V was pared by 2 bases and J by 3 bases, with 11 bases of the junction left unmatched. Per germline, CDR1 MDHEN and CDR2 SYDVKM. This CDR3 has 17 residues. The CDR3 loop reads CASSLRTGWWFDYGYTF. CDR3 DNA: TGTGCCAGCAGTTTACGGACAGGGTGGTGGTTTGACTATGGCTACACCTTC.

This chain joins TRBV2 and TRBJ1-5; the D gene is possibly TRBD1 (6 bases). The CDR3 sequence is 16 residues long. Germline CDR1 reads SNHLY; CDR2 reads FYNNEI. The V and J ends lost 6 bases and 1 base respectively, with 16 bases between them. The CDR3 DNA is TGTGCCAGCAGGCCCCAACAGGGATGGAGCAATCAGCCCCAGCATTTT. It yields the protein CASRPQQGWSNQPQHF.

In this sample, this clone turned up once. The CDR3 coding sequence is TGTGCCACCAGACAGATAAACACCGGGGAGCTGTTTTTT. Translated, it gives CATRQINTGELFF. This sequence joins TRBV19 and TRBJ2-2; D possibly corresponds to TRBD1 (5 bases). This CDR3 spans 13 amino acids. Germline V lookup: CDR1 LNHDA, CDR2 SQIVND (reference sequence). V gave up 10 bases and J gave up 2 bases, with 11 bases separating them.

About this clone: Other DNA sequences in the same sample also yield this CDR3. The chain joins TRBV7-2 to TRBJ1-2; D is perhaps TRBD1 (5 bases). Per germline, CDR1 SGHTA and CDR2 FQGNSA. V lost 5 bases to trimming and J lost 5 bases, with 12 bases between them. The CDR3 extends over 13 amino acids. The CDR3 sequence is CASSPDRYYGYTF. In DNA form, the CDR3 reads TGTGCCAGCAGCCCCGACAGATATTATGGCTACACCTTC. Supplemented by reference TRBV7-2 and TRBJ1-2, the full variable domain reads GAGVSQSPSNKVTEKGKDVELRCDPISGHTALYWYRQSLGQGLEFLIYFQGNSAPDKSGLPSDRFSAERTGGSVSTLTIQRTQQEDSAVYLCASSPDRYYGYTFGSGTRLTVV.

The chain is built from TRBV13 and TRBJ2-2; 9 bases agree with TRBD2. The V and J ends lost 6 bases and 3 bases, in that order; junction bases with no gene match: 8. CDR1 PRHDT and CDR2 FYEKMQ come from the germline V gene (reference sequence). The CDR3 extends over 16 amino acids. The CDR3 nucleotides read TGTGCCAGCAGTAGAAGGACTAGCGTCTACACCGGGGAGCTGTTTTTT. This encodes CASSRRTSVYTGELFF.

The rearrangement joins TRBV15 to TRBJ2-7; the D gene is possibly TRBD1 (7 bases). The V gene's germline CDR1 is LNHNV and CDR2 YYDKDF (reference sequence). Trimming stripped 0 bases from V and 4 bases from J, with 13 bases between. The CDR3 extends over 15 amino acids. CDR3 coding DNA: TGTGCCACCAGCAGAGATCCAGGGGGGCTGTACGAGCAGTACTTC. This translates into CATSRDPGGLYEQYF.

In its sample, this clone was seen once. V and J are TRBV19 and TRBJ1-1, with D maybe TRBD1 (5 bases). Germline CDR1 LNHDA, CDR2 SQIVND (reference sequence). Between the trimmed V and J ends, which lost 5 bases and 4 bases, there was a span of 11 bases. This CDR3 has 13 amino acids. The CDR3 spells CASSHIRGTEAFF. In DNA, the CDR3 is TGTGCCAGTAGTCATATAAGGGGCACTGAAGCTTTCTTT. Filled out from reference TRBV19 and TRBJ1-1, the complete variable domain reads DGGITQSPKYLFRKEGQNVTLSCEQNLNHDAMYWYRQDPGQGLRLIYYSQIVNDFQKGDIAEGYSVSREKKESFPLTVTSAQKNPTAFYLCASSHIRGTEAFFGQGTRLTVV.

The chain is built from TRBV2 and TRBJ1-6; no firm D call. Looked up from germline, CDR1 is SNHLY and CDR2 is FYNNEI. The CDR3 is made up of 14 amino acids. V lost 5 bases, J lost 6 bases, and 11 bases lay in between. CDR3 amino acids: CASSRPRSNSPLHF. In nucleotides, the CDR3 is TGTGCCAGCAGTCGACCTCGGAGTAATTCACCCCTCCACTTT.

The chain has TRBV7-2 and TRBJ2-7, with TRBD2 matching 10 bases. V lost 1 base, J lost 2 bases, and 5 bases stayed unmatched. The CDR3 loop spans 16 amino acids. Germline V gene data show CDR1 as SGHTA and CDR2 as FQGNSA. The CDR3: CASSLVTSGTPYEQYF. Written as DNA, the CDR3 is TGTGCCAGCAGCTTAGTTACTAGCGGGACCCCCTACGAGCAGTACTTC.